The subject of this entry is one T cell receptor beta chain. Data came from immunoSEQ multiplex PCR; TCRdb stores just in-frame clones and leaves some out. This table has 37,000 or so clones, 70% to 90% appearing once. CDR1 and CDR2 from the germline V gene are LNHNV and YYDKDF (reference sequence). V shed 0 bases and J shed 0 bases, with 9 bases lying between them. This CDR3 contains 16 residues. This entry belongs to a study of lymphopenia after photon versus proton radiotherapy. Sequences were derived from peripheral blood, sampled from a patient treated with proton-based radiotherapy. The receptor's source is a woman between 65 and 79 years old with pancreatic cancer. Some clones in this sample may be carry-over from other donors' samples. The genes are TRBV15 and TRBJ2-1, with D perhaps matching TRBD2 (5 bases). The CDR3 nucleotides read TGTGCCACCAGCAGAGATCGGGGTAGCTCCTACAATGAGCAGTTCTTC. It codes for CATSRDRGSSYNEQFF.